Following are 5 T cell receptor beta chains from one sample sequenced in a study of blood T cell repertoires in COVID-19. Assay used: immunoSEQ multiplex PCR; TCRdb lists only in-frame clones, some missing. The data hold roughly 9,900 clones, with 80% to 90% observed a single time. Specimen: peripheral blood. The receptors originated from a man aged 55 to 69 with active COVID-19.

This chain connects TRBV6-2 or TRBV6-3 to TRBJ1-2; TRBD1 agrees at 9 bases. V was clipped by 3 bases and J by 4 bases; unmatched bases: 3. This CDR3 contains 14 residues. From germline, CDR1 is MNHEY and CDR2 SVGEGT. In DNA form, the CDR3 reads TGTGCCAGCAGTTATACAGGGGGCGTCTATGGCTACACCTTC. Translating gives CASSYTGGVYGYTF.

The chain recombines TRBV11-3 with TRBJ1-1, with D maybe TRBD1 (5 bases). This CDR3 has 15 amino acids. Per the germline V gene, CDR1 is SGHNT and CDR2 is YENEEA. V shed 5 bases and J shed 1 base, with 14 bases lying between them. The CDR3 DNA reads as TGTGCCAGCAGCGCTGGGGCAGATGGGAACACTGAAGCTTTCTTT. Its protein product is CASSAGADGNTEAFF.

The chain has TRBV19 and TRBJ2-5; TRBD2 matches 11 bases. The CDR3 runs to 14 residues. J lost 6 bases, V lost 7 bases, and 7 bases had no gene match. Germline loops: CDR1 LNHDA, CDR2 SQIVND (reference sequence). The CDR3 DNA is TGTGCCAGTACCGCTAGCGGGGGGAGAAAGACCCAGTACTTC. The encoded protein is CASTASGGRKTQYF.

V is TRBV5-5 and J is TRBJ1-4; D ambiguous. The CDR3 length is 16 residues. The V end lost 1 base, the J end lost 0 bases, and 10 bases lay between the germline ends. From germline, CDR1 is SGHKS and CDR2 YYEKEE (reference sequence). CDR3 sequence reads: CASSLIGTATNEKLFF. CDR3 in DNA: TGTGCCAGCAGCTTGATCGGTACGGCAACTAATGAAAAACTGTTTTTT. Variable domain in full (rest from reference TRBV5-5 and TRBJ1-4): DAGVTQSPTHLIKTRGQQVTLRCSPISGHKSVSWYQQVLGQGPQFIFQYYEKEERGRGNFPDRFSARQFPNYSSELNVNALLLGDSALYLCASSLIGTATNEKLFFGSGTQLSVL.

The CDR3 nucleotides read TGTGCCAGCAGCCGACTAGCGGGAGCGGCCGGGGAGCTGTTTTTT. Translated, it gives CASSRLAGAAGELFF. The V gene is TRBV6-2 or TRBV6-3, the J gene TRBJ2-2, with 12 bases matching TRBD2. CDR3 length equals 15 residues. Germline values: CDR1 MNHEY, CDR2 SVGEGT. V shed 6 bases and J 6 bases; nucleotides not matched to a gene: 5.